The clone carrying this T cell receptor beta chain turned up a few times. Its antigen is currently unknown. This entry belongs to a study of metastatic and nonmetastatic thyroid tumors. Overall study context: A comparison of repertoires was made across blood and tumor or nodule tissue from malignant and benign thyroid patients.

Via MiXCR, TCRdb re-called the PCR reads. Among about 19,000 clones listed, more than 35% were seen once. Patients had received no treatment of any kind before thyroid surgery. Notes on the study in general: Malignant thyroid tumors reportedly had TCR beta diversity that was significantly higher than in benign nodules, in blood and tumor.

The clonotype originates from a female donor with papillary thyroid cancer or a benign thyroid nodule (not recorded which). Some clones in this sample may be carry-over from other donors' samples. Material: tumor tissue.

The CDR3 DNA is TGTGCCAGCAGTTCCGCAACAGGGGGCACCTTCTCACCCCTCCACTTT. Residues: CASSSATGGTFSPLHF. The chain joins TRBV6-5 to TRBJ1-6; 9 nucleotides agree with TRBD1. CDR1 and CDR2 (germline): MNHEY, SVGAGI. This CDR3 comprises 16 residues. With V trimmed by 4 bases and J by 10 bases, 11 bases remained unmatched.